The present T cell receptor (beta chain) was sequenced within a study of blood T cell repertoires in COVID-19 (dated by TCRdb to between 2020 and 2021). For the study in its entirety: Samples from collaborators originated in the United States, Italy and Spain and spanned both the acute and convalescent phases of COVID-19. Sample metadata almost always included a de-identified subject ID, COVID-19 status, age in years and sex. The dataset comprised deeply sampled blood TCRbeta repertoires from subjects exposed to, actively infected with, or recovered from COVID-19. The material from the prospective study consisted of cDNA or gDNA derived from T cells, B-cell-depleted T cells, or PBMCs. HLA class I and class II types, where available, came from metadata supplied by the sample provider rather than from assay-based typing. The repertoires were released in a freely available public database intended as a resource for research on the immune response to SARS-CoV-2. Samples were obtained from the ongoing ImmuneRACE study (first 160 participants) and from over 1,000 subjects provided by 6 global collaborators.

Collaborating institutions collected whole blood in K2EDTA tubes following their own protocols. For TCRbeta analysis, collaborator samples were shipped as frozen whole blood, as isolated PBMCs, or as DNA extracted from either sample type. The immunoSEQ Assay, a bias-controlled multiplex PCR, was used to amplify TCRbeta CDR3 regions from genomic DNA. Per the source publication's procedure: Within the assay, amplification of reference gene primers was used to estimate how many nucleated cells each sample contained. To quantify the absolute abundance of each unique TCRbeta CDR3 rearrangement, sequence reads were collapsed and filtered. Productive Simpson clonality was computed per sample as the square root of Simpson's diversity index over productive rearrangements. This immuneACCESS table, as held by TCRdb, lists in-frame sequences with V and J called but not all clones. Of the missing ones, under half trace to an unresolved V gene in checked studies; the others have no known cause. From that table come the V and J calls and clone size; the DNA was used to work out D and trimming. This sample gives approximately 65,000 clones in total; 80% to 90% of them show up just once. In total, the top ten clones hold approximately 4.7% of the sample.

Study-wide findings and limitations: How much clinical and demographic metadata was included differed by source and by participant, and the metadata was provided uncurated.

Points on this clone: There is no known antigen for this receptor. Base qualities are not recorded, but no much larger clone differs from it by a single base.

V loses 6 bases, J loses 6 bases, and the germline ends lie 16 bases apart. The germline V gene encodes CDR1 MNHEY and CDR2 SMNVEV (reference sequence). The CDR3, from cysteine to phenylalanine, totals 14 residues. Only CDR3 DNA remains: 42 bases, in frame from the first base. The sequencing sample was made of peripheral blood. This receptor was obtained from a human donor in a cohort sampled during active COVID-19. The chain is made from TRBV27 and TRBJ2-3; a weak D assignment points to TRBD2 (5 bases agree). The nucleotide sequence reads as follows: TGTGCCAGCAGCGGCGGGTTCCAGAGGGATACGCAGTATTTT. Its protein product is CASSGGFQRDTQYF.